Listed below are T cell receptor beta chains from one sample, sequenced in a study of T-cell reconstitution after alpha-beta-depleted transplantation in children. TCRdb re-derived calls from the PCR reads in MiXCR, one entry per CDR3 protein. The sample records about 340,000 distinct CDR3 sequences, about 14% being singletons. The starting material was PBMCs, obtained from the stem cell graft. These receptors all stem from a human donor who donated a stem cell graft to a child with Fanconi anemia. Each CDR3 is given with its conserved first and last residue. Fields, in order: clone size, V gene, D gene, J gene, CDR3 DNA, CDR3 protein. The D gene is left open where the match is weak. The size of a clone is reported for some rows only, either as once, few or many, or as a class for expanded clones.

abundance: many
v_gene: TRBV29-1
d_gene: NA
j_gene: TRBJ2-3
CDR3nt: TGCAGCGTCGATACAGGGACAGATACGCAGTATTTT
CDR3aa: CSVDTGTDTQYF

abundance: few
v_gene: TRBV5-1
d_gene: TRBD1
j_gene: TRBJ2-7
CDR3nt: TGCGCCAGCAGCCTATGGGACAGCTCCTACGAGCAGTACTTC
CDR3aa: CASSLWDSSYEQYF

abundance: many
v_gene: TRBV5-5
d_gene: TRBD1
j_gene: TRBJ2-2
CDR3nt: TGTGCCAGCAGCTCGACAGGGACGAACACCGGGGAGCTGTTTTTT
CDR3aa: CASSSTGTNTGELFF

abundance: NA
v_gene: TRBV18
d_gene: TRBD1
j_gene: TRBJ1-6
CDR3nt: TGTGCCAGCTCGGGGGACAGGGGTGACACCCTCCACTTT
CDR3aa: CASSGDRGDTLHF

abundance: many
v_gene: TRBV6-2/TRBV6-3
d_gene: TRBD2
j_gene: TRBJ2-1
CDR3nt: TGTGCCAGCAGCCTCTTCGGGACTAGCAACAATGAGCAGTTCTTC
CDR3aa: CASSLFGTSNNEQFF

abundance: NA
v_gene: TRBV7-9
d_gene: TRBD2
j_gene: TRBJ2-1
CDR3nt: TGTGCCAGCAGACTCCTAGCGGGGGGACCCGATTACAATGAGCAGTTCTTC
CDR3aa: CASRLLAGGPDYNEQFF

abundance: NA
v_gene: TRBV4-3
d_gene: NA
j_gene: TRBJ1-5
CDR3nt: TGCGCCAGCAGCCCGTCTTTTGGGGGGAATCAGCCCCAGCATTTT
CDR3aa: CASSPSFGGNQPQHF

abundance: NA
v_gene: TRBV6-5
d_gene: NA
j_gene: TRBJ1-6
CDR3nt: TGTGCCAGCAGTTACTCGGGGCGTTTTTCACCCCTCCACTTT
CDR3aa: CASSYSGRFSPLHF

abundance: NA
v_gene: TRBV28
d_gene: NA
j_gene: TRBJ1-2
CDR3nt: TGTGCCAGCAGTTCCTGGGGGGGGGTTATGGATGGCTACACCTTC
CDR3aa: CASSSWGGVMDGYTF

abundance: many
v_gene: TRBV12-3/TRBV12-4
d_gene: NA
j_gene: TRBJ1-1
CDR3nt: TGTGCCAGCAGTTTGCAACTCGCTGAAGCTTTCTTT
CDR3aa: CASSLQLAEAFF

abundance: NA
v_gene: TRBV20-1
d_gene: NA
j_gene: TRBJ1-5
CDR3nt: TGCAGTGCTAGAGGCCGGGGTCCTCAGCCCCAGCATTTT
CDR3aa: CSARGRGPQPQHF

abundance: NA
v_gene: TRBV7-8
d_gene: TRBD2
j_gene: TRBJ2-3
CDR3nt: TGTGCCAGCAGCCCCCTTAGGACTAGCGGGGGCAGAGATACGCAGTATTTT
CDR3aa: CASSPLRTSGGRDTQYF

abundance: many
v_gene: TRBV5-1
d_gene: TRBD1
j_gene: TRBJ2-1
CDR3nt: TGCGCCAGCAGCCCCGGGACAGACAATGAGCAGTTCTTC
CDR3aa: CASSPGTDNEQFF

abundance: NA
v_gene: TRBV5-1
d_gene: NA
j_gene: TRBJ1-1
CDR3nt: TGCGCCAGCAGCTTGGTACCGAATTCGAACACTGAAGCTTTCTTT
CDR3aa: CASSLVPNSNTEAFF

abundance: NA
v_gene: TRBV7-8
d_gene: TRBD1
j_gene: TRBJ2-7
CDR3nt: TGTGCCAGCGACCCGGGACAGGGACTATACTCCTACGAGCAGTACTTC
CDR3aa: CASDPGQGLYSYEQYF

abundance: few
v_gene: TRBV7-9
d_gene: NA
j_gene: TRBJ2-5
CDR3nt: TGTGCCAGCAGCTTAGCGCTGGACAGCCAAGAGACCCAGTACTTC
CDR3aa: CASSLALDSQETQYF

abundance: NA
v_gene: TRBV5-1
d_gene: NA
j_gene: TRBJ1-1
CDR3nt: TGCGCCAGCAGCTCCTCAGCGAACACTGAAGCTTTCTTT
CDR3aa: CASSSSANTEAFF

abundance: few
v_gene: TRBV29-1
d_gene: NA
j_gene: TRBJ1-1
CDR3nt: TGCAGCGTTGAACGACAATTCAACACTGAAGCTTTCTTT
CDR3aa: CSVERQFNTEAFF

abundance: NA
v_gene: TRBV4-3
d_gene: NA
j_gene: TRBJ1-1
CDR3nt: TGCGCCAGCAGCCAAGAAATGCCAGGCTTGAACACTGAAGCTTTCTTT
CDR3aa: CASSQEMPGLNTEAFF

abundance: many
v_gene: TRBV6-5
d_gene: NA
j_gene: TRBJ1-6
CDR3nt: TGTGCCAGCCGGCAGGGACAATATTCACCCCTCCACTTT
CDR3aa: CASRQGQYSPLHF

abundance: few
v_gene: TRBV6-2/TRBV6-3
d_gene: NA
j_gene: TRBJ1-6
CDR3nt: TGTGCCAGCAGTTATTCGCCAGTAAGCTCCTATAATTCACCCCTCCACTTT
CDR3aa: CASSYSPVSSYNSPLHF

abundance: NA
v_gene: TRBV12-3/TRBV12-4
d_gene: TRBD2
j_gene: TRBJ2-1
CDR3nt: TGTGCCATTTCACCTAGCGGATTCTACAATGAGCAGTTCTTC
CDR3aa: CAISPSGFYNEQFF

abundance: NA
v_gene: TRBV6-2/TRBV6-3
d_gene: NA
j_gene: TRBJ1-1
CDR3nt: TGTGCCAGCAGTTACGAAGGGAGAACTGAAGCTTTCTTT
CDR3aa: CASSYEGRTEAFF

abundance: many
v_gene: TRBV12-3/TRBV12-4
d_gene: NA
j_gene: TRBJ2-5
CDR3nt: TGTGCCAGCAGTTTGTGGGGAGAGGAGACCCAGTACTTC
CDR3aa: CASSLWGEETQYF

abundance: many
v_gene: TRBV6-1
d_gene: NA
j_gene: TRBJ1-1
CDR3nt: TGTGCCATCCGGGAAGTGACAGGGAACACTGAAGCTTTCTTT
CDR3aa: CAIREVTGNTEAFF

abundance: NA
v_gene: TRBV18
d_gene: NA
j_gene: TRBJ1-1
CDR3nt: TGTGCCAGCGCCGGATCGGGCAGGGGCACTGAAGCTTTCTTT
CDR3aa: CASAGSGRGTEAFF

abundance: few
v_gene: TRBV20-1
d_gene: NA
j_gene: TRBJ2-7
CDR3nt: TGCAGTGCTAGAGAAATATACAGCTACGAGCAGTACTTC
CDR3aa: CSAREIYSYEQYF

abundance: NA
v_gene: TRBV30
d_gene: NA
j_gene: TRBJ1-1
CDR3nt: TGCACTGCAAGGACCGACATGAACACTGAAGCTTTCTTT
CDR3aa: CTARTDMNTEAFF

abundance: NA
v_gene: TRBV28
d_gene: TRBD2
j_gene: TRBJ2-1
CDR3nt: TGTGCCAGCAGTTTATTTGGGGACTATAATGAGCAGTTCTTC
CDR3aa: CASSLFGDYNEQFF

abundance: few
v_gene: TRBV30
d_gene: TRBD1
j_gene: TRBJ2-3
CDR3nt: TGTGCCTGGAGTCTGACAGGGAGTGTGTCAGATACGCAGTATTTT
CDR3aa: CAWSLTGSVSDTQYF

abundance: few
v_gene: TRBV5-6
d_gene: NA
j_gene: TRBJ1-1
CDR3nt: TGTGCCAGCAGCCCCGCACGATTGAACACTGAAGCTTTCTTT
CDR3aa: CASSPARLNTEAFF

abundance: NA
v_gene: TRBV12-3/TRBV12-4
d_gene: NA
j_gene: TRBJ1-1
CDR3nt: TGTGCCAGCAGTCTTCAATCCAGCTCGGGGAACACTGAAGCTTTCTTT
CDR3aa: CASSLQSSSGNTEAFF

abundance: few
v_gene: TRBV7-2
d_gene: TRBD1
j_gene: TRBJ1-2
CDR3nt: TGTGCCAGCAGCCCGAGGACAGGGTCCTATGGCTACACCTTC
CDR3aa: CASSPRTGSYGYTF

abundance: few
v_gene: TRBV7-2
d_gene: NA
j_gene: TRBJ1-2
CDR3nt: TGTGCCAGCAGCTTAGACAGGGAGAGGTATGGCTACACCTTC
CDR3aa: CASSLDRERYGYTF

abundance: many
v_gene: TRBV28
d_gene: TRBD1
j_gene: TRBJ1-2
CDR3nt: TGTGCCACCCAGGGGGGCAGCAGCAACTATGGCTACACCTTC
CDR3aa: CATQGGSSNYGYTF

abundance: few
v_gene: TRBV5-1
d_gene: NA
j_gene: TRBJ2-3
CDR3nt: TGCGCCAGCAGCTCCGGACCCTTACCAGATACGCAGTATTTT
CDR3aa: CASSSGPLPDTQYF

abundance: many
v_gene: TRBV5-5
d_gene: TRBD1
j_gene: TRBJ1-1
CDR3nt: TGTGCCAGCAGCTTGACAGGGGTACTTAACACTGAAGCTTTCTTT
CDR3aa: CASSLTGVLNTEAFF

abundance: NA
v_gene: TRBV5-1
d_gene: NA
j_gene: TRBJ1-2
CDR3nt: TGCGCCAGTCGAGACCCAGGACAGCTTAACTATGGCTACACCTTC
CDR3aa: CASRDPGQLNYGYTF

abundance: NA
v_gene: TRBV11-2
d_gene: TRBD2
j_gene: TRBJ2-3
CDR3nt: TGTGCCAGCAGCCCAAGCGGGGGAACGGCGGTGGATACGCAGTATTTT
CDR3aa: CASSPSGGTAVDTQYF

abundance: many
v_gene: TRBV12-3/TRBV12-4
d_gene: NA
j_gene: TRBJ1-6
CDR3nt: TGTGCCAGCAGTATTAAGGATAATTCACCCCTCCACTTT
CDR3aa: CASSIKDNSPLHF

abundance: NA
v_gene: TRBV15
d_gene: NA
j_gene: TRBJ2-2
CDR3nt: TGTGCCACCAGCAGAGAAGATAGGGGGGCCGGCACCGGGGAGCTGTTTTTT
CDR3aa: CATSREDRGAGTGELFF

abundance: few
v_gene: TRBV12-3/TRBV12-4
d_gene: NA
j_gene: TRBJ2-5
CDR3nt: TGTGCCAGCCTCCGCGGGCAGGGAGAGACCCAGTACTTC
CDR3aa: CASLRGQGETQYF

abundance: few
v_gene: TRBV28
d_gene: TRBD1
j_gene: TRBJ2-6
CDR3nt: TGTGCCAGCAGTCCAACGACAGGGGGCGGCTCTGGGGCCAACGTCCTGACTTTC
CDR3aa: CASSPTTGGGSGANVLTF

abundance: many
v_gene: TRBV12-3/TRBV12-4
d_gene: NA
j_gene: TRBJ1-3
CDR3nt: TGTGCCAGCAGTTCTGGACGTGAGCTTAACACCATATATTTT
CDR3aa: CASSSGRELNTIYF

abundance: few
v_gene: TRBV4-3
d_gene: TRBD1
j_gene: TRBJ2-7
CDR3nt: TGCGCCAGCAGCCACCGGACAGGGGTCGAGCAGTACTTC
CDR3aa: CASSHRTGVEQYF